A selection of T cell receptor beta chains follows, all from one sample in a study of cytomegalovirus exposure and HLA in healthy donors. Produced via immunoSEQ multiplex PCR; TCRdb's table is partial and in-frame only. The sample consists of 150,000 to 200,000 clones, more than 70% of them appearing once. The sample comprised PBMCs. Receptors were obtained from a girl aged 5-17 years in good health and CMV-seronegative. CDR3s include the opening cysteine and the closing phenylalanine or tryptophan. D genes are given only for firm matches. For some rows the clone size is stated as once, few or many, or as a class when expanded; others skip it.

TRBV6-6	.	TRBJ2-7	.	CASSYVKQGSYEQYF	TGTGCCAGCAGTTACGTAAAACAGGGTTCCTACGAGCAGTACTTC
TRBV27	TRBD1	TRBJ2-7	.	CASSFGTGGIDEQYF	TGTGCCAGCAGTTTCGGGACAGGGGGCATCGACGAGCAGTACTTC
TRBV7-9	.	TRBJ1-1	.	CASSFMNTEAFF	TGTGCCAGCAGCTTTATGAACACTGAAGCTTTCTTT
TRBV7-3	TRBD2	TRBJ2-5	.	CASSRLPGLAVQETQYF	TGTGCCAGCAGTCGACTCCCGGGACTAGCGGTACAAGAGACCCAGTACTTC
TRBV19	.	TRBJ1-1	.	CASSIMGSTEAFF	TGTGCCAGTAGTATCATGGGGAGCACTGAAGCTTTCTTT
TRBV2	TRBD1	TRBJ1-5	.	CASSELGLTGTGIYQPQHF	TGTGCCAGCAGTGAATTGGGCTTGACCGGGACAGGGATTTATCAGCCCCAGCATTTT
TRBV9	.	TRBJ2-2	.	CASSHSGTQTGELFF	TGTGCCAGCAGCCATTCCGGGACACAGACCGGGGAGCTGTTTTTT
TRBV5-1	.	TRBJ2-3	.	CASSLVQGRTTDTQYF	TGCGCCAGCAGCTTGGTCCAGGGCCGGACAACAGATACGCAGTATTTT
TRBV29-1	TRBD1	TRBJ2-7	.	CSVVTVQQGAEEQYF	TGCAGCGTTGTTACCGTTCAACAGGGGGCCGAGGAGCAGTACTTC
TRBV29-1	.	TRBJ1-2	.	CSVEVVVNYGYTF	TGCAGCGTTGAAGTGGTAGTTAACTATGGCTACACCTTC
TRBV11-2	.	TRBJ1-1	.	CASSFNRGGLSFF	TGTGCCAGCAGCTTTAACCGGGGGGGGTTGTCTTTCTTT
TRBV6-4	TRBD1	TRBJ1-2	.	CASQGEGYTF	TGTGCCAGTCAGGGGGAGGGCTACACCTTC
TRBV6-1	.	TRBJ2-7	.	CASSEVGGPSYEQYF	TGTGCCAGCAGTGAAGTCGGGGGTCCTTCCTACGAGCAGTACTTC
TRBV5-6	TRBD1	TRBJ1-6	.	CASSFRDRDSPLHF	TGTGCCAGCAGCTTCCGGGACAGGGATTCACCCCTCCACTTT
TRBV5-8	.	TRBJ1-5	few	CASSPGGGAQPQHF	TGTGCCAGCAGCCCGGGTGGCGGGGCTCAGCCCCAGCATTTT
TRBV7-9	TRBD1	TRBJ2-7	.	CASSSSRDSYYEQYF	TGTGCCAGCAGCTCAAGCCGGGACAGCTACTACGAGCAGTACTTC
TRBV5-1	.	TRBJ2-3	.	CASRVRGLTDTQYF	TGCGCCAGCAGGGTTAGGGGTCTTACAGATACGCAGTATTTT